The 6 T cell receptor beta chains below were found in one sample sequenced in a study of T cells in Graves' hyperthyroidism and ophthalmopathy (dated by TCRdb to the late 2010s). The method was multiplex PCR. Sequencing was performed on an Illumina HiSeq 2000. TCR beta CDR3 regions were amplified from RNA transcripts. For the first round of RT-PCR on the TCR CDR3, the HTBI primer set was used together with the Qiagen OneStep RT-PCR kit. TCRdb reanalyzed the raw reads on its own, using fastp at Q25 for trimming and MiXCR for clone calling, and kept in-frame beta chains. When rows share a CDR3 protein, they turn into one entry using the most common DNA and genes. The sample records approximately 380,000 distinct CDR3 sequences, 15% to 20% of which are singletons. Clones ranked in the top ten supply 3% to 4% of the sample. The sequencing input was blood. The receptors stem from a young woman with Graves' hyperthyroidism.

Ten or more counts support this clonotype. J is TRBJ1-1 and V is TRBV5-1, with 7 bases fitting TRBD1. This CDR3 contains 15 residues. V was clipped by 0 bases and J by 7 bases; unmatched bases: 9. Germline V CDR1 and CDR2: SGHRS, YFSETQ. The CDR3 region has the DNA TGCGCCAGCAGCTTGGGATACTCACAGGGGCTTGAAGCTTTCTTT. Amino acid sequence: CASSLGYSQGLEAFF.

This sequence joins TRBV7-8 and TRBJ2-7, with D possibly being TRBD2 (5 bases). The CDR3 runs to 14 residues. V shed 1 base and J shed 2 bases, with 9 bases lying between them. Germline CDR1 is SGHVS and CDR2 is FQNEAQ. CDR3 loop: CASSLVGETYEQYF. CDR3 in DNA: TGTGCCAGCAGCTTAGTCGGGGAGACCTACGAGCAGTACTTC.

This clonotype was found many times. V is TRBV5-1 and J is TRBJ2-1; D may match TRBD1 or TRBD2 (5 bases each). V was pared by 0 bases and J by 10 bases, with 11 bases between. This CDR3 region has 13 residues. Germline CDR1 SGHRS, CDR2 YFSETQ. The CDR3 protein is CASSLALRDEQFF. CDR3 sequence (DNA): TGCGCCAGCAGCTTGGCCTTACGGGACGAGCAGTTCTTC. The full variable domain, with the rest looked up from reference TRBV5-1 and TRBJ2-1, is KAGVTQTPRYLIKTRGQQVTLSCSPISGHRSVSWYQQTPGQGLQFLFEYFSETQRNKGNFPGRFSGRQFSNSRSEMNVSTLELGDSALYLCASSLALRDEQFFGPGTRLTVL.

The chain is built from TRBV18 and TRBJ1-2; D possibly corresponds to TRBD1 (6 bases). V gave up 3 bases and J gave up 2 bases, with 13 bases separating them. Per germline, CDR1 KGHSH and CDR2 LQKENI. This CDR3 is built from 15 residues. The CDR3 region has the DNA TGTGCCAGCTCACCGGCCGGGGGCCCAAACTATGGCTACACCTTC. Residues: CASSPAGGPNYGYTF.

The chain combines TRBV4-1 with TRBJ1-2; a weak D match, TRBD1 (5 bases). The V end was cut by 4 bases, the J end by 7 bases, with 28 bases between. This CDR3 has 18 residues. Looked up from germline, CDR1 is MGHRA and CDR2 is YSYEKL. Here the CDR3 DNA reads TGCGCCAGCAGCCCCGGGGGTAAGAAATCGGGCGCGGAGGCTGGCTACACCTTC. This sequence encodes CASSPGGKKSGAEAGYTF.

This clonotype has more than one count but fewer than ten. The CDR3 loop reads CASSPTGWDEQYF. The DNA for the CDR3 is TGCGCCAGCAGCCCGACAGGGTGGGACGAGCAGTACTTC. This rearrangement joins TRBV5-1 to TRBJ2-7, with TRBD1 matching over 7 bases. The CDR3 is 13 residues long. Germline trimming cut 4 bases from V and 5 bases from J; bases unmatched to any gene: 6. Germline V gene data show CDR1 as SGHRS and CDR2 as YFSETQ.